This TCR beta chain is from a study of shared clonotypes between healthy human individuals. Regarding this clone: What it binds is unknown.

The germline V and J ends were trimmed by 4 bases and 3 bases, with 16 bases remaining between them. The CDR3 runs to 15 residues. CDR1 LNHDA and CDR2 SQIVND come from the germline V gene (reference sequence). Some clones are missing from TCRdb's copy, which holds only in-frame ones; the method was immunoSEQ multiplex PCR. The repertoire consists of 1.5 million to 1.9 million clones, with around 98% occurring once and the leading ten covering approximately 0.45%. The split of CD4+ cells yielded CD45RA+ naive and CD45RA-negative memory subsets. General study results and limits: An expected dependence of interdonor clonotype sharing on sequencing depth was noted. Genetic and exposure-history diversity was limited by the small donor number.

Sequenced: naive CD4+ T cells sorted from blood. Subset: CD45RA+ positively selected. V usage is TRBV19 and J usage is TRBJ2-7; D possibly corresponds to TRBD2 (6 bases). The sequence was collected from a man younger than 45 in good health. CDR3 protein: CASSRDSRGRYEQYF. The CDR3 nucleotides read TGTGCCAGTAGTAGGGACTCCCGAGGGCGCTACGAGCAGTACTTC. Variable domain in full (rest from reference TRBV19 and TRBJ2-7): DGGITQSPKYLFRKEGQNVTLSCEQNLNHDAMYWYRQDPGQGLRLIYYSQIVNDFQKGDIAEGYSVSREKKESFPLTVTSAQKNPTAFYLCASSRDSRGRYEQYFGPGTRLTVT.